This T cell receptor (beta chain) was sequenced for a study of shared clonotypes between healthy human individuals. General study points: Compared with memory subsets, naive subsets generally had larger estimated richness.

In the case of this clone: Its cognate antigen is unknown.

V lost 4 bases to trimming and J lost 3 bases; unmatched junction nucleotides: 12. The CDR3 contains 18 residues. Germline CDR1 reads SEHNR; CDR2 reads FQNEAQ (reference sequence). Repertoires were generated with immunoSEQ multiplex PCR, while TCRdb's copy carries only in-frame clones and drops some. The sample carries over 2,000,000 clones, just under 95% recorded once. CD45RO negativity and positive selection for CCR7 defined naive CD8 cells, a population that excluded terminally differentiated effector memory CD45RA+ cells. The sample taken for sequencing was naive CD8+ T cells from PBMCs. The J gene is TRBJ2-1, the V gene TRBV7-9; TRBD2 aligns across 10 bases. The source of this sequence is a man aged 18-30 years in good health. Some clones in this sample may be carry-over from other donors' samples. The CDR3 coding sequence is TGTGCCAGCAGCTCTAACCAAGTGGCTAGCGGGAGCTACAATGAGCAGTTCTTC. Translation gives CASSSNQVASGSYNEQFF.